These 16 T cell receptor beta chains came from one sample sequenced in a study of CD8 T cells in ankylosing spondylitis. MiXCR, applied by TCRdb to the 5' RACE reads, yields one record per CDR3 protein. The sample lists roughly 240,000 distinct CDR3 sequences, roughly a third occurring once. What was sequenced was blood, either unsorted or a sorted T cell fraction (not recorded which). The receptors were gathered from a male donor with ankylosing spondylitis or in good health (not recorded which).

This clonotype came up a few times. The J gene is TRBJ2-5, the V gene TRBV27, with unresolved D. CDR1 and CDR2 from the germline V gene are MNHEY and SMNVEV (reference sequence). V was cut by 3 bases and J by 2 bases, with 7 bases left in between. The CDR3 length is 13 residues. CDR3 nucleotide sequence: TGTGCCAGCAGTTTGGGGATTCAAGAGACCCAGTACTTC. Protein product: CASSLGIQETQYF.

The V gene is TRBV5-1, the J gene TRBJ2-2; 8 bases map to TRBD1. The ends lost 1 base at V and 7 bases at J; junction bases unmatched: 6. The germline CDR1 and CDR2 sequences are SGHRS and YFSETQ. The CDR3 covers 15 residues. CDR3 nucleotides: TGCGCCAGCAGCTTGACGGACAGGGCGGGCGGGGAGCTGTTTTTT. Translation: CASSLTDRAGGELFF.

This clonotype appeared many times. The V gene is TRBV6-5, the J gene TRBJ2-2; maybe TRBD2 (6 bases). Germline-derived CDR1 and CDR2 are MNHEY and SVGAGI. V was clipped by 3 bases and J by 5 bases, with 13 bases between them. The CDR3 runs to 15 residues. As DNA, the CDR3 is TGTGCCAGCAGTTATAACGGGGGTGGTACCGGGGAGCTGTTTTTT. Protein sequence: CASSYNGGGTGELFF.

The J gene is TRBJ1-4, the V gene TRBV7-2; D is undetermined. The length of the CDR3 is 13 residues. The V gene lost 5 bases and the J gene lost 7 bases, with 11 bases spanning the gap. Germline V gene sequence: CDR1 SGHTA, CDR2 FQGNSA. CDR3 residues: CASSPERGEKLFF. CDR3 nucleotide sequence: TGTGCCAGCAGCCCTGAAAGAGGTGAAAAACTGTTTTTT.

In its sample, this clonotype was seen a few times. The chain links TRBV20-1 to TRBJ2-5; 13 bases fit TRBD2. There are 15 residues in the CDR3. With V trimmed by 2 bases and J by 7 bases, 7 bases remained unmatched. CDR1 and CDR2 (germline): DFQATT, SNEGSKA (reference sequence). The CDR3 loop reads CSARTSGGEWGTQYF. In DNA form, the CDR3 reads TGCAGTGCTAGAACTAGCGGGGGGGAATGGGGGACCCAGTACTTC.

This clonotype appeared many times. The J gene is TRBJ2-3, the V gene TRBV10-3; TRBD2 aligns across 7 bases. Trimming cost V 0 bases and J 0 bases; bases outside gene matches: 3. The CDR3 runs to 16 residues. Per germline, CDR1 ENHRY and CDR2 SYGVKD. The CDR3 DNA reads TGTGCCATCAGTGAGTCGAACGGGGGGAGCACAGATACGCAGTATTTT. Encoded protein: CAISESNGGSTDTQYF.

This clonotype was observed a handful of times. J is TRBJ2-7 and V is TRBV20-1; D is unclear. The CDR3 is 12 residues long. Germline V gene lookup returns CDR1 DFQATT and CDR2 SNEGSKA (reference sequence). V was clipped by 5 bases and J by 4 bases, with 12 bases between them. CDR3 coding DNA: TGCAGTGCTTTTTCGCCTGCTTACGAGCAGTACTTC. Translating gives CSAFSPAYEQYF.

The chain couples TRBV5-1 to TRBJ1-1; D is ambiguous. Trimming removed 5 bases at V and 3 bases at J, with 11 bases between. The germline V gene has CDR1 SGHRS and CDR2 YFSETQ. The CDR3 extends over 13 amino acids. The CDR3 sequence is CASRSGSHTEAFF. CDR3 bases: TGCGCCAGCAGGTCCGGGTCGCACACTGAAGCTTTCTTT. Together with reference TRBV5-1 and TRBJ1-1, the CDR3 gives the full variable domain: KAGVTQTPRYLIKTRGQQVTLSCSPISGHRSVSWYQQTPGQGLQFLFEYFSETQRNKGNFPGRFSGRQFSNSRSEMNVSTLELGDSALYLCASRSGSHTEAFFGQGTRLTVV.

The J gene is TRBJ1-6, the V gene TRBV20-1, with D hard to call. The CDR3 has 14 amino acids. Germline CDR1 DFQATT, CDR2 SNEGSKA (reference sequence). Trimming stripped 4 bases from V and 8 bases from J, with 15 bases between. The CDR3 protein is CSATWTRSYSPLHF. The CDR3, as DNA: TGCAGTGCTACATGGACCCGATCGTATTCACCCCTCCACTTT.

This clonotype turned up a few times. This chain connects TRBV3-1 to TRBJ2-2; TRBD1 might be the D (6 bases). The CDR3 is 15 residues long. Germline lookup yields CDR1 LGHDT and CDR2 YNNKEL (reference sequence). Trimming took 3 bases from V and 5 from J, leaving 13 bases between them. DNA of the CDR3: TGTGCCAGCAGCCATGGCCAGGGGTGGACCGGGGAGCTGTTTTTT. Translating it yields CASSHGQGWTGELFF.

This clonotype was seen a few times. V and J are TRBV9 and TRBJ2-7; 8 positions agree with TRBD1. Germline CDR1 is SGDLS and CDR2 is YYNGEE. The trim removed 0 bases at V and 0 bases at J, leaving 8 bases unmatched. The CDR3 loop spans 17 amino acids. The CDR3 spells CASSVGAGGIISYEQYF. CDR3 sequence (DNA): TGTGCCAGCAGCGTAGGAGCAGGGGGCATAATCTCCTACGAGCAGTACTTC.

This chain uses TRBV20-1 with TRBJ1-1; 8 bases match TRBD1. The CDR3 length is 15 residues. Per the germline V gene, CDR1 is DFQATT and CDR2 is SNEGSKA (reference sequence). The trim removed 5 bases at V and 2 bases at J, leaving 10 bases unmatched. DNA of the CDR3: TGCAGTGCTTGGACAGGGCGCAGGGATAACACTGAAGCTTTCTTT. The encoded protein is CSAWTGRRDNTEAFF.

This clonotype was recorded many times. In nucleotides, the CDR3 is TGTGCCAGCAGCCTCTCTATCGGACAGCCCTATGGCTACACCTTC. As protein: CASSLSIGQPYGYTF. The chain is built from TRBV6-1 and TRBJ1-2; maybe TRBD1 (6 bases). The CDR3 contains 15 residues. The V end was cut by 6 bases, the J end by 4 bases, with 18 bases between. Looked up from germline, CDR1 is MNHNS and CDR2 is SASEGT.

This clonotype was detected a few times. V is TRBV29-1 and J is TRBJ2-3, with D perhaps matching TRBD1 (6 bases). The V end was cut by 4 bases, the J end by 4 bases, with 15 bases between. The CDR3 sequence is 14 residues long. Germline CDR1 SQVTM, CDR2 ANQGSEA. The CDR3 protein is CSVAPKGESDTQYF. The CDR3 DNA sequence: TGCAGCGTTGCTCCGAAGGGGGAGTCAGATACGCAGTATTTT.

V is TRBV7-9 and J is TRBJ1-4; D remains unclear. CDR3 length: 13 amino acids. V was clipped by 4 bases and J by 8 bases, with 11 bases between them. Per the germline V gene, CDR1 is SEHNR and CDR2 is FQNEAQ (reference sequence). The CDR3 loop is CASSSREEEKLFF. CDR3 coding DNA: TGTGCCAGCAGCTCAAGGGAAGAAGAAAAACTGTTTTTT.

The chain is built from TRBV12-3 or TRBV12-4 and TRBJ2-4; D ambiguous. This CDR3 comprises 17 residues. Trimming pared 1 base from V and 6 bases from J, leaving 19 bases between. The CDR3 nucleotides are TGTGCCAGCAGTTTAGTCCCTCGGACCGAAGTAGCAAACATTCAGTACTTC. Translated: CASSLVPRTEVANIQYF.